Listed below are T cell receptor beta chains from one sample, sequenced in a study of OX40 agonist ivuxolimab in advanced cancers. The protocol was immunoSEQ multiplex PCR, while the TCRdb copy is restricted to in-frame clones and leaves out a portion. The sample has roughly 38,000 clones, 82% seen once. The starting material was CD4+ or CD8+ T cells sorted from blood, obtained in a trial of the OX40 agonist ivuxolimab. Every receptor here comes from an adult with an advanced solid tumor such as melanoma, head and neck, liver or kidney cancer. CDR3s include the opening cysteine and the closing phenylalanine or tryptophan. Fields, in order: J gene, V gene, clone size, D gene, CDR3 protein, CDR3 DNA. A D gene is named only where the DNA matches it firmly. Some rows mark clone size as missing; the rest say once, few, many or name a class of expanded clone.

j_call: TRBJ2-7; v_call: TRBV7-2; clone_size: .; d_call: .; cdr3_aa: CASSLDRTAKVF; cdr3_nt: TGTGCCAGCAGCCTAGACAGAACCGCAAAGGTTTTC
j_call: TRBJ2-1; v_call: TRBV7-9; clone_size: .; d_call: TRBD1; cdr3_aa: CASSPGDSRYNEQFF; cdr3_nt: TGTGCCAGCAGCCCAGGGGACAGCAGATACAATGAGCAGTTCTTC
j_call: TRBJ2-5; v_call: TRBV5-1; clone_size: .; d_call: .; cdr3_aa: CASSLAPGQETQYF; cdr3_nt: TGCGCCAGCAGCTTGGCGCCGGGCCAAGAGACCCAGTACTTC
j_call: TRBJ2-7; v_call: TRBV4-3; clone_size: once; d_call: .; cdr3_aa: CASSQDDRSSYEQYF; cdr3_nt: TGCGCCAGCAGCCAAGACGACAGGAGCTCCTACGAGCAGTACTTC
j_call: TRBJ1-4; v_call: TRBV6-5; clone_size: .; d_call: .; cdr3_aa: CASSYSGVINEKLFF; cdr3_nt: TGTGCCAGCAGTTACTCGGGGGTTATTAATGAAAAACTGTTTTTT
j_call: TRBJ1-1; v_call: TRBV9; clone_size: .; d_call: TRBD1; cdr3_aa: CASTPSGTANTEAFF; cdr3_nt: TGTGCCAGCACCCCCTCCGGGACAGCGAACACTGAAGCTTTCTTT
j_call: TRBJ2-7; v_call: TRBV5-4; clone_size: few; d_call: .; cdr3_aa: CASSRDSGRYHEQYF; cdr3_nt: TGTGCCAGCAGCCGGGACTCCGGTCGTTATCACGAGCAGTACTTC
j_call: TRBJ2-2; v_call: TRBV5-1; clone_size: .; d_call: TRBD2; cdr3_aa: CASSGGGSGLLGTGELFF; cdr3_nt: TGCGCCAGCAGCGGAGGAGGTAGCGGGCTCCTGGGCACCGGGGAGCTGTTTTTT
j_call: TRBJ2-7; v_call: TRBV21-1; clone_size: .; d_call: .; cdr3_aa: CASSKSEGGSSRQGIPYEQYF; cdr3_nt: TGTGCCAGCAGCAAAAGTGAGGGTGGCAGCTCCAGACAGGGAATTCCCTACGAGCAGTACTTC
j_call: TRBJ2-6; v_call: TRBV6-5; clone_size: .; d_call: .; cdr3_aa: CASSYQFSGANVLTF; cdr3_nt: TGTGCCAGCAGTTACCAGTTTTCTGGGGCCAACGTCCTGACTTTC
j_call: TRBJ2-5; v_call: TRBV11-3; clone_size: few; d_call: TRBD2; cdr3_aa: CASSVGLAGAQETQYF; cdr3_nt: TGTGCCAGCAGCGTAGGACTAGCGGGGGCCCAAGAGACCCAGTACTTC
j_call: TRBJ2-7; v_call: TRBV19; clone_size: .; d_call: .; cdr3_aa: CASSIGTPGGTYEQYF; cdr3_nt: TGTGCCAGTAGTATAGGTACCCCGGGCGGGACCTACGAGCAGTACTTC
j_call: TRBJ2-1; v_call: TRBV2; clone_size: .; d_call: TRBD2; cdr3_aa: CASVPSGVHQEQFF; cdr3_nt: TGTGCCAGCGTTCCTAGCGGGGTTCATCAAGAGCAGTTCTTC
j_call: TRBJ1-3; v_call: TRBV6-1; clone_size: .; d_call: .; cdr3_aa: CASSEAGAGYGNTIYF; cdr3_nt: TGTGCCAGCAGTGAAGCAGGGGCGGGGTATGGAAACACCATATATTTT
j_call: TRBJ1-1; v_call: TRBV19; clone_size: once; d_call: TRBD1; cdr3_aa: CASTPGQGDTEAFF; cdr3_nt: TGTGCCAGTACCCCGGGACAGGGGGACACTGAAGCTTTCTTT
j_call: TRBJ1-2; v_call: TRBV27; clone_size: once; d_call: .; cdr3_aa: CASKKDSTVGYTF; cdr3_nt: TGTGCCAGCAAGAAGGACTCAACCGTCGGCTACACCTTC
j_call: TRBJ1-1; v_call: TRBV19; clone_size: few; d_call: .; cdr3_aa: CASSPRTGANTEAFF; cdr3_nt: TGTGCCAGTAGTCCCCGGACTGGGGCAAACACTGAAGCTTTCTTT
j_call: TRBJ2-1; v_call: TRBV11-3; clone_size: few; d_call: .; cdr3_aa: CASSFGVAENNEQFF; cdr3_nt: TGTGCCAGCAGCTTCGGGGTAGCGGAAAACAATGAGCAGTTCTTC
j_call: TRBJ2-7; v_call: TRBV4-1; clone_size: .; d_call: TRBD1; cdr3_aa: CASSPGQGVYEQYF; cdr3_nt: TGCGCCAGCAGCCCGGGACAGGGGGTCTACGAGCAGTACTTC
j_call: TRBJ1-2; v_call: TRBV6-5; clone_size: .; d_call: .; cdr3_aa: CASSSDEGGNYGYTF; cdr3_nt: TGTGCCAGCAGCTCGGACGAGGGAGGGAACTATGGCTACACCTTC
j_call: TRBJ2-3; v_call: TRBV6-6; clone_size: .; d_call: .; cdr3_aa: CASSYKAGPTDTQYF; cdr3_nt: TGTGCCAGCAGTTATAAGGCGGGCCCCACAGATACGCAGTATTTT
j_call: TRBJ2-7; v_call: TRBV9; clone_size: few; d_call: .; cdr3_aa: CASSAPGLLWQYF; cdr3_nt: TGTGCCAGCAGCGCACCGGGACTTCTGTGGCAGTACTTC
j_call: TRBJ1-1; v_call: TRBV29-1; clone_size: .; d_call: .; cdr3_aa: CSVVGTRAGYTEAFF; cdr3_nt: TGCAGCGTTGTAGGAACCCGGGCGGGGTACACTGAAGCTTTCTTT
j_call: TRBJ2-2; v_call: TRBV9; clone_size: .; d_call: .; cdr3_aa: CASSLTGNPGELFF; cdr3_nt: TGTGCCAGCAGCTTAACAGGGAACCCCGGGGAGCTGTTTTTT
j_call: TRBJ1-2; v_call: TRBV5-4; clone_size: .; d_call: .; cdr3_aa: CASSFVAGDGYTF; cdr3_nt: TGTGCCAGCAGCTTTGTGGCAGGGGATGGCTACACCTTC
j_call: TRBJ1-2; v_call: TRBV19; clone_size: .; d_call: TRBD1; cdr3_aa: CASSSFGDRITNYGYTF; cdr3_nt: TGTGCCAGTAGTTCCTTTGGGGACAGAATTACTAACTATGGCTACACCTTC
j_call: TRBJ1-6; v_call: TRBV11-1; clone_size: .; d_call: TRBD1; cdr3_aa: CASSQTGRASPLHF; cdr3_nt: TGTGCCAGCAGTCAGACAGGGCGGGCTTCACCCCTCCACTTT
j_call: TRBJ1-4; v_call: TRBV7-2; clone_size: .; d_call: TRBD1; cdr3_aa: CASSYTLTQGSLFF; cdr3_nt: TGTGCCAGCAGCTACACGTTGACACAGGGGTCACTGTTTTTT
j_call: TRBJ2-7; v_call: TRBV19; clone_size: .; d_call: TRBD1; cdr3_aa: CASSQGQGMYEQYF; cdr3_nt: TGTGCCAGTAGTCAAGGACAGGGGATGTACGAGCAGTACTTC
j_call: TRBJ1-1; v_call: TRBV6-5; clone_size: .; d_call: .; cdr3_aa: CASSYSRRMNTEAFF; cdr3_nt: TGTGCCAGCAGTTACTCGAGACGGATGAACACTGAAGCTTTCTTT
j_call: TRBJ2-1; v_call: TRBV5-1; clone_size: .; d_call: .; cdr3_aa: CASSLGVNNEQFF; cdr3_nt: TGCGCCAGCAGCCTAGGGGTAAACAATGAGCAGTTCTTC
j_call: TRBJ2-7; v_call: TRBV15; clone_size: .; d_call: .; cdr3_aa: CATSRGPYEQYF; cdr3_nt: TGTGCCACCAGCAGAGGACCCTACGAGCAGTACTTC
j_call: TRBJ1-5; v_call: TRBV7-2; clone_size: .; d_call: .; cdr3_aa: CASSLSSWRGQPQHF; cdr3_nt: TGTGCCAGCAGCTTAAGTTCCTGGAGGGGTCAGCCCCAGCATTTT
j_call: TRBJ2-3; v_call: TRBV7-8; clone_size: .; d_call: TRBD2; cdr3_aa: CASSFRALAGGTDTQYF; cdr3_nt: TGTGCCAGCAGCTTCAGAGCTCTAGCGGGGGGCACAGATACGCAGTATTTT
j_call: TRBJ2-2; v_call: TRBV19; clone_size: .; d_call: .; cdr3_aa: CASRIDREANTGELFF; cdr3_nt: TGTGCCAGTAGGATAGACAGGGAGGCGAACACCGGGGAGCTGTTTTTT
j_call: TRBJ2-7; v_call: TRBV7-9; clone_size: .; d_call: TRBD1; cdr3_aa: CASSPSGTAYEQYF; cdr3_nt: TGTGCCAGCAGCCCTTCCGGGACAGCCTACGAGCAGTACTTC
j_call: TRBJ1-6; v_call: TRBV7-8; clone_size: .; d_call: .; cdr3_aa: CASRDRIWSPLHF; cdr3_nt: TGTGCCAGTAGGGACCGAATATGGTCACCCCTCCACTTT
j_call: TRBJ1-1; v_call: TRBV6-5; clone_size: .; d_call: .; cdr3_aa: CASSSSYNTEAFF; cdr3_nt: TGTGCCAGCAGTTCGTCATATAACACTGAAGCTTTCTTT
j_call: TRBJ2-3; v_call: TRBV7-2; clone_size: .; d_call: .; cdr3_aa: CASSPSKGGRADTQYF; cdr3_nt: TGTGCCAGCAGTCCCTCAAAGGGTGGGCGCGCAGATACGCAGTATTTT
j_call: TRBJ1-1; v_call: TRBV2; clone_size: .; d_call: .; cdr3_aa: CASIQVQGFSEAFF; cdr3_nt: TGTGCCAGCATCCAGGTCCAGGGGTTTAGTGAAGCTTTCTTT
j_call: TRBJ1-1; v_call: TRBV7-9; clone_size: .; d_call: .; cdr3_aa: CASSRRTANTEAFF; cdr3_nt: TGTGCCAGCAGCCGGAGGACGGCGAACACTGAAGCTTTCTTT
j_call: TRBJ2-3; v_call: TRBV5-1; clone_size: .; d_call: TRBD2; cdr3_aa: CASSLELAGEDTQYF; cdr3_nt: TGCGCCAGCAGCTTGGAATTAGCGGGGGAAGATACGCAGTATTTT
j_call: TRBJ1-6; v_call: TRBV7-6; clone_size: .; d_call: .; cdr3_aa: CASSSPRGAGRSPLHF; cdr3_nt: TGTGCCAGCAGCTCCCCCCGAGGGGCAGGGAGGTCACCCCTCCACTTT
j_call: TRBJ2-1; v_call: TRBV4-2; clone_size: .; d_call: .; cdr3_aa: CASSQGELYNEQFF; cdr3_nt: TGTGCCAGCAGCCAAGGGGAACTTTACAATGAGCAGTTCTTC
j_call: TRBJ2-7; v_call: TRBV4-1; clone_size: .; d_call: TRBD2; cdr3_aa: CASSLRIAGVAYEQYF; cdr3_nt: TGCGCCAGCAGCCTAAGGATAGCGGGGGTGGCCTACGAGCAGTACTTC
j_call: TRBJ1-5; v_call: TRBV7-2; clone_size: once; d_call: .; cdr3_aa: CASSLSGWVPQHF; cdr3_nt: TGTGCCAGCAGCTTGTCAGGGTGGGTGCCCCAGCATTTT
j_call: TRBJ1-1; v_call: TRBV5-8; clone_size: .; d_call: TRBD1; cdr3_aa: CASSNGQGASSLAEAFF; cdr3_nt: TGTGCCAGCAGCAACGGACAGGGGGCTTCTTCACTCGCTGAAGCTTTCTTT
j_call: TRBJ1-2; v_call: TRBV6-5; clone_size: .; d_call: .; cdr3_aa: CASSYGIGGYTF; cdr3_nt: TGTGCCAGCAGTTACGGGATTGGTGGCTACACCTTC
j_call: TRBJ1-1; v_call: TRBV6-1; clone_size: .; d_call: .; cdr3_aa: CASSPNFGQYTEAFF; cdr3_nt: TGTGCCAGCAGCCCCAACTTCGGACAGTACACTGAAGCTTTCTTT
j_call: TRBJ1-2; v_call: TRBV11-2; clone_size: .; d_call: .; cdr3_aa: CASSRSGTDGYTF; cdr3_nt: TGTGCCAGCAGCCGATCCGGGACGGACGGCTACACCTTC
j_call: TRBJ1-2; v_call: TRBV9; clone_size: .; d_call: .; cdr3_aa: CASSVSGSYGYTF; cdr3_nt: TGTGCCAGCAGCGTAAGTGGTTCCTATGGCTACACCTTC
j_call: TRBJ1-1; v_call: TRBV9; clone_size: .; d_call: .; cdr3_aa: CASSYVVSVNTEAFF; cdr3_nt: TGTGCCAGCAGCTATGTAGTATCGGTGAACACTGAAGCTTTCTTT